This T cell receptor (beta chain) was recovered during a study of blood T cell repertoires in COVID-19. At the level of the study: The analysed material was cDNA or gDNA that came from T cells, B-cell-depleted T cells, or PBMCs.

The length of the CDR3 is 16 residues. The trim removed 0 bases at V and 4 bases at J, leaving 7 bases unmatched. Germline values: CDR1 SGDLS, CDR2 YYNGEE. Participant-given clinical history determined each cohort assignment. Symptom resolution, clearance, or two negative PCRs marked the recovered donors of Cohort 3. Produced via immunoSEQ multiplex PCR; TCRdb's table is partial and in-frame only. The sample lists a few hundred thousand clones, about nine tenths occurring once. The genes are TRBV9 and TRBJ1-5, with 7 bases matching TRBD1. This receptor was identified in a woman aged 18-29 years who had recovered from COVID-19. The specimen sequenced was PBMCs or T cells enriched from blood (not recorded which). The CDR3 DNA reads as TGTGCCAGCAGCGTAGGGGCAGGGGGTGTGAATCAGCCCCAGCATTTT. This sequence encodes CASSVGAGGVNQPQHF.